The clone carrying this TCR beta chain turned up a few times. This specimen comes from a study of T cell changes during pregnancy in multiple sclerosis. Trimming pared 2 bases from V and 4 bases from J, leaving 8 bases between. From germline, CDR1 is SEHNR and CDR2 FQNEAQ (reference sequence). CDR3 length: 14 amino acids. Assay used: immunoSEQ multiplex PCR; TCRdb lists only in-frame clones, some missing. The sample has 75,000 to 80,000 clones, roughly 90% seen once. This sample comprised peripheral blood, obtained before pregnancy. This TCR derives from a female donor with multiple sclerosis, enrolled in a pregnancy study. V usage is TRBV7-9 and J usage is TRBJ2-2; D perhaps matches TRBD1 (5 bases). As DNA, the CDR3 is TGTGCCAGCAGCTTACAGACAGCCACCGGGGAGCTGTTTTTT. Amino acids: CASSLQTATGELFF. Based on the CDR3 plus reference TRBV7-9 and TRBJ2-2, the full variable domain is DTGVSQNPRHKITKRGQNVTFRCDPISEHNRLYWYRQTLGQGPEFLTYFQNEAQLEKSRLLSDRFSAERPKGSFSTLEIQRTEQGDSAMYLCASSLQTATGELFFGEGSRLTVL.